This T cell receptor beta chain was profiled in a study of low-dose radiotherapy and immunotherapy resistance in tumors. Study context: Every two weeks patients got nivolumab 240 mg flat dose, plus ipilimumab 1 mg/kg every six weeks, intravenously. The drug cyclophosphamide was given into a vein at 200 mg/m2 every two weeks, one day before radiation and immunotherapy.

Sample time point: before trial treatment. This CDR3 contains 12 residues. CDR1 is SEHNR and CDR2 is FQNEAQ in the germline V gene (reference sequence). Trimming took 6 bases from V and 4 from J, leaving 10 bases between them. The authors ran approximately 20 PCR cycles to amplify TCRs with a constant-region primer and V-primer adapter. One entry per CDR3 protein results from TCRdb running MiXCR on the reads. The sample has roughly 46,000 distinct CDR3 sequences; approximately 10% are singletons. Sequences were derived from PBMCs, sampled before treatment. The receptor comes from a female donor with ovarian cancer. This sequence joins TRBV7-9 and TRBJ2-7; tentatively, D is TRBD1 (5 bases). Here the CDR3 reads CASSSTGYEQYF. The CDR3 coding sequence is TGTGCCAGCAGTTCCACAGGATACGAGCAGTACTTC.